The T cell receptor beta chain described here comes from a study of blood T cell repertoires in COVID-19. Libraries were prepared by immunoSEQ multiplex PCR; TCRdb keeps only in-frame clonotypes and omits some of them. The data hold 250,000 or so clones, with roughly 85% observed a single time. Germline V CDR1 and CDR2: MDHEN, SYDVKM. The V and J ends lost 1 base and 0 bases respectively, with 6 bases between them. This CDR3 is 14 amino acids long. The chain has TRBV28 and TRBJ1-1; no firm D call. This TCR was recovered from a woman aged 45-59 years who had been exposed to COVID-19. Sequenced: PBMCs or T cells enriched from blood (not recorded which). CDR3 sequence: CASSLFTVNTEAFF. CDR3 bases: TGTGCCAGCAGTTTATTCACAGTGAACACTGAAGCTTTCTTT. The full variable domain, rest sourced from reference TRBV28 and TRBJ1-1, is DVKVTQSSRYLVKRTGEKVFLECVQDMDHENMFWYRQDPGLGLRLIYFSYDVKMKEKGDIPEGYSVSREKKERFSLILESASTNQTSMYLCASSLFTVNTEAFFGQGTRLTVV.